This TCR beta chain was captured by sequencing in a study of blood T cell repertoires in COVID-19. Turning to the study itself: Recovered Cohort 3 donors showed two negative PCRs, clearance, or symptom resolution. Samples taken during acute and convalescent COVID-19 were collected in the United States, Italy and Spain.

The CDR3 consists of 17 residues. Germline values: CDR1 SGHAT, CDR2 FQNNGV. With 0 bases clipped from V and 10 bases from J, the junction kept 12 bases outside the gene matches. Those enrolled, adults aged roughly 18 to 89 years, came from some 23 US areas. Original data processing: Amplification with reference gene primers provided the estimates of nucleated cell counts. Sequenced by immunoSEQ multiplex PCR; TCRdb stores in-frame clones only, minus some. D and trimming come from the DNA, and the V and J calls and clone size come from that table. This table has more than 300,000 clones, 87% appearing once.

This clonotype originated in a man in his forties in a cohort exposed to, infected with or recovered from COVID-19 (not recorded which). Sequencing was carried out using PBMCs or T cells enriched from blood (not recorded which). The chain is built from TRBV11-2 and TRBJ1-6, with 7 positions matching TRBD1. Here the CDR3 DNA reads TGTGCCAGCAGCTTAGATTCTGCACAGGGGATTCGGTCACCCCTCCACTTT. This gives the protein CASSLDSAQGIRSPLHF.